This T cell receptor (beta chain) came from a study of T-cell reconstitution after alpha-beta-depleted transplantation in children (dated by TCRdb to about 2016). For the study in its entirety: Using TCR repertoire profiling, the study quantitatively followed how T-cell immune reconstitution unfolded in children after TCRalphabeta/CD19-depleted allogeneic hematopoietic cell transplantation.

V is clipped by 4 bases and J by 4 bases, and the sequence between their germline boundaries is 13 bases long. From cysteine to phenylalanine, the CDR3 is 14 amino acids long. Only CDR3 DNA is held: 42 bases, read in frame from base 1. As encoded in the germline V gene, CDR1 is SGHVS while CDR2 is FQNEAQ. The method was PCR. Sequencing instrument: Illumina HiSeq 2500. Molecular barcoding was employed in the preparation of TCR libraries, with unique molecular identifiers being used to normalize TCRbeta repertoire quantification. TCRdb redid the processing of the public reads, applying fastp at Q25 and MiXCR, and retained in-frame beta chains. Each CDR3 protein gets just one entry, which takes the most common genes and DNA from the rows behind it. This sample holds around 340,000 distinct CDR3 sequences; roughly 15% were observed only once. The ten largest account for around 4.5% of the sample. Remarks on this clonotype: Its binding antigen is unknown. Base qualities are not recorded, but no much larger clone differs from it by a single base.

Sequenced here: PBMCs, sampled from the stem cell graft. The TCR originated in a human donor who donated a stem cell graft to a child with Fanconi anemia. This receptor chain uses TRBV7-8 and TRBJ1-2, with no reliable assignment of the D segment. The CDR3 in this case is CASSSPGRSYGYTF. Here is the DNA: TGTGCCAGCAGCTCCCCGGGCAGATCCTATGGCTACACCTTC.